Following are 12 T cell receptor beta chains from one sample sequenced in a study of T cell changes during pregnancy in multiple sclerosis. Assay: immunoSEQ multiplex PCR; the TCRdb copy retains only in-frame clones and omits some. This repertoire shows 50,000 to 60,000 clones, 90% found once; its top ten account for 2% to 2.5%. The starting material was peripheral blood, obtained in the first trimester of pregnancy. The source is a female donor in good health, enrolled as a control in a pregnancy study.

The chain links TRBV6-5 to TRBJ2-2; D is uncertain. The CDR3 sequence is 13 residues long. V dropped 6 bases and J dropped 7 bases, with 12 bases sitting between them. Germline loops: CDR1 MNHEY, CDR2 SVGAGI. The DNA for the CDR3 is TGTGCCAGCAGCTCGATCAGAGGCGGGGAGCTGTTTTTT. Amino acid sequence: CASSSIRGGELFF.

This clone was seen just once. The chain links TRBV6-6 to TRBJ1-1; 8 positions agree with TRBD1. The CDR3 has 14 amino acids. The V gene end was trimmed by 6 bases and the J gene end by 7 bases; junction bases not matched to a gene: 10. In germline, CDR1 is MNHNY, CDR2 SVGAGI (reference sequence). Written as DNA, the CDR3 is TGTGCCAGCAGGGAAAAACAGGGGGTCGGTGAAGCTTTCTTT. Translated: CASREKQGVGEAFF.

The V call is TRBV7-8, the J call TRBJ2-5, with D maybe TRBD1 (7 bases). CDR1 SGHVS and CDR2 FQNEAQ come from the germline V gene. The CDR3 contains 15 residues. Trimming cost V 2 bases and J 7 bases, with 17 bases left between them. CDR3 bases: TGTGCCAGCAGCTTAAATGAGGGCCAGGGGGGGACCCAGTACTTC. Its protein product is CASSLNEGQGGTQYF.

The chain is built from TRBV7-9 and TRBJ2-2, with a possible D match to TRBD2 (5 bases). Per germline, CDR1 SEHNR and CDR2 FQNEAQ (reference sequence). Between the trimmed V and J ends, which lost 6 bases and 3 bases, there was a span of 14 bases. This CDR3 has 15 amino acids. This CDR3 is CASSLAAKDTGELFF. CDR3 coding DNA: TGTGCCAGCAGTCTAGCCGCGAAGGACACCGGGGAGCTGTTTTTT.

The genes are TRBV4-1 and TRBJ1-1; no reliable D call. V lost 0 bases and J 1 base, leaving 9 bases between the germline ends. The CDR3 is made up of 15 amino acids. The germline V gene encodes CDR1 MGHRA and CDR2 YSYEKL. CDR3 DNA: TGCGCCAGCAGCCAAGACCAGCGAGCGAACACTGAAGCTTTCTTT. Its protein is CASSQDQRANTEAFF.

This clone appeared a few times. This sequence joins TRBV18 and TRBJ2-2; TRBD2 aligns across 10 bases. The CDR3 runs to 18 residues. Germline trimming cut 1 base from V and 0 bases from J; bases unmatched to any gene: 5. From germline, CDR1 is KGHSH and CDR2 LQKENI. CDR3 sequence reads: CASSPRELAGSNTGELFF. In DNA, the CDR3 is TGTGCCAGCTCACCACGTGAACTAGCGGGATCGAACACCGGGGAGCTGTTTTTT. Supplemented by reference TRBV18 and TRBJ2-2, the full variable domain reads NAGVMQNPRHLVRRRGQEARLRCSPMKGHSHVYWYRQLPEEGLKFMVYLQKENIIDESGMPKERFSAEFPKEGPSILRIQQVVRGDSAAYFCASSPRELAGSNTGELFFGEGSRLTVL.

This sequence joins TRBV15 and TRBJ1-2, with D hard to call. CDR1 is LNHNV and CDR2 is YYDKDF in the germline V gene (reference sequence). CDR3 length: 15 amino acids. The V end was cut by 0 bases, the J end by 6 bases, with 14 bases between. The CDR3 DNA reads TGTGCCACCAGCAGAGAAGGTCCCGGGGAGAATGGCTACACCTTC. Amino acid sequence: CATSREGPGENGYTF. The full variable domain, in which reference TRBV15 and TRBJ1-2 provide the parts outside the CDR3, is DAMVIQNPRYQVTQFGKPVTLSCSQTLNHNVMYWYQQKSSQAPKLLFHYYDKDFNNEADTPDNFQSRRPNTSFCFLDIRSPGLGDTAMYLCATSREGPGENGYTFGSGTRLTVV.

The genes are TRBV11-2 and TRBJ2-7; 9 bases are shared with TRBD2. J gave up 5 bases and V 4 bases, and 15 bases lay outside the gene matches. The CDR3 has 17 residues. Germline values: CDR1 SGHAT, CDR2 FQNNGV. The CDR3 region is CASSSGRGGSLSDEQYF. The CDR3 bases are TGTGCCAGCAGCTCTGGGCGGGGGGGCTCGTTGAGCGACGAGCAGTACTTC.

The V and J genes are TRBV28 and TRBJ1-2; 9 bases line up with TRBD1. This CDR3 spans 14 amino acids. Trimming removed 6 bases from V and 4 bases from J; junction bases left unmatched: 6. The germline gives CDR1 MDHEN, CDR2 SYDVKM. CDR3 in DNA: TGTGCCAGCAGGGCGGGACAGGGCCCCTATGGCTACACCTTC. It yields the protein CASRAGQGPYGYTF.

This chain uses TRBV30 with TRBJ1-2; TRBD1 agrees at 8 bases. There are 16 residues in the CDR3. V shed 4 bases, J shed 6 bases, and the junction held 16 bases outside the gene matches. Germline loops: CDR1 GTSNPN, CDR2 SVGIG (reference sequence). CDR3 residues: CAWIEAGGFLAHGYTF. CDR3 DNA: TGTGCCTGGATTGAGGCAGGGGGCTTCTTGGCTCATGGCTACACCTTC. Based on the CDR3 plus reference TRBV30 and TRBJ1-2, the full variable domain is SQTIHQWPATLVQPVGSPLSLECTVEGTSNPNLYWYRQAAGRGLQLLFYSVGIGQISSEVPQNLSASRPQDRQFILSSKKLLLSDSGFYLCAWIEAGGFLAHGYTFGSGTRLTVV.

This chain joins TRBV7-2 and TRBJ2-1; D might be TRBD1 (6 bases). CDR3 length equals 15 residues. Trimming cost V 5 bases and J 0 bases, with 11 bases left between them. In germline, CDR1 is SGHTA, CDR2 FQGNSA. DNA for the CDR3: TGTGCCAGCAGCCTAATAGGGGGCTCCTACAATGAGCAGTTCTTC. Its translation is CASSLIGGSYNEQFF.

This rearrangement joins TRBV6-5 to TRBJ2-5; D not resolved. The germline gives CDR1 MNHEY, CDR2 SVGAGI. The germline V and J ends were trimmed by 4 bases and 1 base, with 10 bases remaining between them. The CDR3 length is 14 residues. CDR3 in DNA: TGTGCCAGCAGTTTTTCCAGTACCCAAGAGACCCAGTACTTC. Translated: CASSFSSTQETQYF.